Listed below are T cell receptor beta chains from one sample, sequenced in a study of regulatory T cells in long-lasting Graves disease. MiXCR was run by TCRdb on the multiplex PCR reads, yielding one entry per CDR3 protein. The sample lists approximately 400,000 distinct CDR3 sequences; around a sixth were seen once. The sequences come from peripheral blood mononuclear cells (PBMCs), collected at new diagnosis, from a patient treated with antithyroid drugs. All receptors derive from a female donor with Graves disease. The CDR3 runs from the conserved cysteine through the conserved F or W. Each record gives: J gene, D gene, clone size, V gene, CDR3 DNA, CDR3 protein. A D gene is named only where the DNA matches it firmly. Not all rows give a size; the values are once, few, many and, for expanded clones, a class.

j_call: TRBJ2-7
d_call: TRBD1
clone_size: many
v_call: TRBV28
cdr3_nt: TGTGCCAGCAGCGGGGACAGTACCCATTACTCCTACGAGCAGTACTTC
cdr3_aa: CASSGDSTHYSYEQYF

j_call: TRBJ2-1
d_call: TRBD2
clone_size: many
v_call: TRBV20-1
cdr3_nt: TGCAGTGCCCCGTCTGTCGGTGTGGGGAGGGCTGGGAATGAGCAGTTCTTC
cdr3_aa: CSAPSVGVGRAGNEQFF

j_call: TRBJ1-6
d_call: .
clone_size: many
v_call: TRBV12-3/TRBV12-4
cdr3_nt: TGTGCCAGCAGTTTAGAGGAGAAGTCCTATAATTCACCCCTCCACTTT
cdr3_aa: CASSLEEKSYNSPLHF

j_call: TRBJ2-3
d_call: TRBD2
clone_size: .
v_call: TRBV7-3
cdr3_nt: TGTGCCAGCAGCCCCGGGACTAGGGATACGCAGTATTTT
cdr3_aa: CASSPGTRDTQYF

j_call: TRBJ1-2
d_call: .
clone_size: many
v_call: TRBV12-3/TRBV12-4
cdr3_nt: TGTGCCAGCACCGCGGCGAGGGGACTATATGGCTACACCTTC
cdr3_aa: CASTAARGLYGYTF

j_call: TRBJ2-2
d_call: .
clone_size: many
v_call: TRBV5-5
cdr3_nt: TGTGCCAGCAGCGGCGGGACAGCTAGTAACACCGGGGAGCTGTTTTTT
cdr3_aa: CASSGGTASNTGELFF

j_call: TRBJ2-3
d_call: .
clone_size: many
v_call: TRBV7-9
cdr3_nt: TGTGCCAGCAGCCCTCCGGGACAAATCACAGATACGCAGTATTTT
cdr3_aa: CASSPPGQITDTQYF

j_call: TRBJ1-5
d_call: .
clone_size: many
v_call: TRBV12-3/TRBV12-4
cdr3_nt: TGTGCCAGCAGGCCCCCGGGAAGCAATCAGCCCCAGCATTTT
cdr3_aa: CASRPPGSNQPQHF

j_call: TRBJ2-1
d_call: TRBD1
clone_size: few
v_call: TRBV14
cdr3_nt: TGTGCCAGCAGCCAATTCCGGACAGGGGTGGTGGATGAGCAGTTCTTC
cdr3_aa: CASSQFRTGVVDEQFF

j_call: TRBJ1-6
d_call: .
clone_size: many
v_call: TRBV7-9
cdr3_nt: TGTGCCAGCAGCTTAGGTACCGGACTTAATTCACCCCTCCACTTT
cdr3_aa: CASSLGTGLNSPLHF

j_call: TRBJ2-7
d_call: .
clone_size: many
v_call: TRBV28
cdr3_nt: TGTGCCAGCAGTTTATCTGGAGGGACTCTCGAGCAGTACTTC
cdr3_aa: CASSLSGGTLEQYF

j_call: TRBJ1-1
d_call: .
clone_size: many
v_call: TRBV28
cdr3_nt: TGTGCCAGCAGTTTTGCGGGACACCGGGGCACTGAAGCTTTCTTT
cdr3_aa: CASSFAGHRGTEAFF

j_call: TRBJ2-3
d_call: .
clone_size: many
v_call: TRBV5-1
cdr3_nt: TGCGCCAGCAGCTCAGCGAGGGGCACAGATACGCAGTATTTT
cdr3_aa: CASSSARGTDTQYF